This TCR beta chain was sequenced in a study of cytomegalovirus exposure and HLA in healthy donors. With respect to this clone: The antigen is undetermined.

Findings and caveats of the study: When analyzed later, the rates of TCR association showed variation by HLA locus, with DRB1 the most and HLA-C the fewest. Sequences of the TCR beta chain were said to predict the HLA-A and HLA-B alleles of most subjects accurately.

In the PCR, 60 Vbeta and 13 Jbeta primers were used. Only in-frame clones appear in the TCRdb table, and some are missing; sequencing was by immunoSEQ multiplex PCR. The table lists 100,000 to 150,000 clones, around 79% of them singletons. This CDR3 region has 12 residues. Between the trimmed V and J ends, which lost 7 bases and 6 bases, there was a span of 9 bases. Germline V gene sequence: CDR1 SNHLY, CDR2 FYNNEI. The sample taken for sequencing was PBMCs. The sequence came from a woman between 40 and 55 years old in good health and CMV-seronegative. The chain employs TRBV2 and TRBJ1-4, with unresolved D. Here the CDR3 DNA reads TGTGCCAGCACCCGGGAAGATGAAAAACTGTTTTTT. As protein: CASTREDEKLFF.